This TCR beta chain was captured by sequencing in a study of OX40 agonist ivuxolimab in advanced cancers. Sequencing used immunoSEQ multiplex PCR; TCRdb keeps in-frame clones, though not all of them. The sample lists around 67,000 clones; nearly 90% were seen once. Comment on this clone: The antigen remains undetermined.

Study results and limitations: On average, CD8+ T cells had more expanded clones than CD4+.

Enrollment shut out patients with autoimmune disease history or systemic immunosuppression. This CDR3 has 15 amino acids. CDR1 is MNHNS and CDR2 is SASEGT in the germline V gene. The V and J ends lost 7 bases and 0 bases respectively, with 13 bases between them. The J gene is TRBJ1-3, the V gene TRBV6-1; a possible D gene is TRBD1 (6 bases). This clonotype was sampled from an adult with an advanced solid tumor such as melanoma, head and neck, liver or kidney cancer. The specimen was CD4+ or CD8+ T cells sorted from blood, collected in a trial of the OX40 agonist ivuxolimab. For the CDR3, the DNA is TGTGCCAGCATGGACAGCTTCAGCTCTGGAAACACCATATATTTT. This sequence encodes CASMDSFSSGNTIYF.